A selection of T cell receptor beta chains follows, all from one sample in a study of T-cell reconstitution after alpha-beta-depleted transplantation in children. TCRdb recomputed calls from the PCR reads with MiXCR, one row per CDR3 protein. Of 450,000 to 700,000 distinct CDR3 sequences listed, 20% to 30% were seen once; the top ten hold about 35%. The sample here was PBMCs, taken before TCRalphabeta/CD19-depleted stem cell transplant. These receptors originate from a boy younger than two with Wiskott-Aldrich syndrome, due to receive a stem cell transplant. Each CDR3 is given with its conserved first and last residue. D genes are given only for firm matches. Rows give clone size only sometimes, using once, few, many, or a class for an expanded clone.

j_call,d_call,cdr3_length,v_call,clone_size,cdr3_nt,cdr3_aa
TRBJ2-4,.,15,TRBV5-5,few,TGTGCCAGCAGCTTGGCACAGGTGAGGCAAAACATTCAGTACTTC,CASSLAQVRQNIQYF
TRBJ2-3,TRBD2,16,TRBV5-1,few,TGCGCCAGCAGCCCACCTCTAGCGGGAGGCGCAGATACGCAGTATTTT,CASSPPLAGGADTQYF
TRBJ1-2,.,9,TRBV29-1,few,TGCAGCGTTAATTATGGCTACACCTTC,CSVNYGYTF
TRBJ2-7,.,14,TRBV20-1,.,TGCAGTGCTATTTCGGCTAGCGATTTCTACGAGCAGTACTTC,CSAISASDFYEQYF
TRBJ2-3,.,14,TRBV10-3,few,TGTGCCATCAGAGAAAAGCAAAGCACAGATACGCAGTATTTT,CAIREKQSTDTQYF
TRBJ2-5,.,14,TRBV24-1,.,TGTGCCACCAGTGACCCCGGGGGGCCAGAGACCCAGTACTTC,CATSDPGGPETQYF
TRBJ2-1,.,10,TRBV29-1,.,TGCAGCCCCGAATACAATGAGCAGTTCTTC,CSPEYNEQFF
TRBJ2-7,.,15,TRBV3-1,few,TGTGCCAGCAGCCCGAGGGTGGGAGCAAACTACGAGCAGTACTTC,CASSPRVGANYEQYF
TRBJ2-2,.,15,TRBV27,.,TGTGCCAGCAGTTTATCGGCGTGGGGGACCGGGGAGCTGTTTTTT,CASSLSAWGTGELFF
TRBJ2-6,TRBD2,18,TRBV5-4,.,TGTGCCAGCAGCTTGGGGGGAGGGGTGGTGAGAGGGGCCAACGTCCTGACTTTC,CASSLGGGVVRGANVLTF
TRBJ1-1,.,12,TRBV28,.,TGTGCCAGCAGTTTAGTCCCCTATGAAGCTTTCTTT,CASSLVPYEAFF
TRBJ2-1,.,14,TRBV27,.,TGTGCCAGCGCCTCCCGGACGGCGGGATCTGAGCAGTTCTTC,CASASRTAGSEQFF
TRBJ2-3,.,16,TRBV5-1,.,TGCGCCAGCAGCCTCGGAGGGGGAGCTAGCACAGATACGCAGTATTTT,CASSLGGGASTDTQYF
TRBJ2-5,TRBD2,16,TRBV3-1,few,TGTGCCAGCAGCCGCGGGACTAGCGGGAAGCGGGAGACCCAGTACTTC,CASSRGTSGKRETQYF
TRBJ2-2,.,12,TRBV25-1,.,TGTGCCAGCAGTGTCGACACCGGGGAGCTGTTTTTT,CASSVDTGELFF
TRBJ2-7,TRBD1,11,TRBV20-1,few,TGCAGTGCTAGTTCGGACAGGGAAGTCGACTTC,CSASSDREVDF
TRBJ2-5,.,16,TRBV7-2,.,TGTGCCAGCAGTCCTCGGCGGGCACATCTCCAAGAGACCCAGTACTTC,CASSPRRAHLQETQYF
TRBJ2-7,TRBD1,19,TRBV29-1,few,TGCAGCGTTGAAACCACGACAGGGGGCTATCGGGGAAATCCCTACGAGCAGTACTTC,CSVETTTGGYRGNPYEQYF
TRBJ2-7,.,15,TRBV5-1,few,TGCGCCAGCAGCCTGGACCCGGGACGGACCTACGAGCAGTACTTC,CASSLDPGRTYEQYF
TRBJ2-5,TRBD1,13,TRBV20-1,.,TGCAGTGCTGCGACAGGGAACCAAGAGACCCAGTACTTC,CSAATGNQETQYF
TRBJ1-6,.,16,TRBV6-1,.,TGTGCCAGCAGTGAAGCGCAACAGGTCTATAATTCACCCCTCCACTTT,CASSEAQQVYNSPLHF
TRBJ2-6,.,15,TRBV10-3,.,TGTGCCATCAGCATGTCGGGGACCGGGGCCAACGTCCTGACTTTC,CAISMSGTGANVLTF
TRBJ2-3,TRBD2,16,TRBV24-1,.,TGTGCCACCAGTGAGGGACTAGCGGGAGCCACAGATACGCAGTATTTT,CATSEGLAGATDTQYF
TRBJ2-1,TRBD2,16,TRBV4-2,few,TGTGCCAGCAGCCGAATAATGGCGGGAGCGCGCAATGAGCAGTTCTTC,CASSRIMAGARNEQFF
TRBJ2-3,.,12,TRBV27,.,TGTGCCAGCAGGAGAGACACAGATACGCAGTATTTT,CASRRDTDTQYF
TRBJ2-1,.,15,TRBV29-1,few,TGCAGCGGACGACGGCTAGCAACTCTCTACAATGAGCAGTTCTTC,CSGRRLATLYNEQFF